The 20 T cell receptor beta chains below come from one sample, sequenced in a study of identical twins. Each CDR3 protein gets one entry after TCRdb re-called the 5' RACE reads with MiXCR. The table lists about 220,000 distinct CDR3 sequences, around 6.5% of them singletons. These data were also reused for a study on T cells expressing NK-cell markers.

The material sequenced was CD8+ T cells sorted from blood. These receptor sequences come from a woman aged 18-35 years in good health.

The table lists this clonotype with many counts. This chain links TRBV27 with TRBJ2-7; D is possibly TRBD1 or TRBD2 (5 bases each). The CDR3 spans 13 residues. Trimming stripped 6 bases from V and 2 bases from J, with 11 bases between. Per germline, CDR1 MNHEY and CDR2 SMNVEV (reference sequence). The CDR3 loop reads CASRRDGPYEQYF. In nucleotides, the CDR3 is TGTGCCAGCAGAAGGGACGGCCCCTACGAGCAGTACTTC.

Only a few counts were recorded for this clonotype. The rearrangement uses TRBV12-3 or TRBV12-4 and TRBJ2-3; the D is unclear. The CDR3 spans 13 residues. Trimming left V 3 bases short and J 5 bases short, with 9 bases between. CDR3 nucleotide sequence: TGTGCCAGCAGTTTTAGTATGGTAGATACGCAGTATTTT. Translation: CASSFSMVDTQYF.

This clonotype was seen more than once but under ten times. The chain recombines TRBV12-3 or TRBV12-4 with TRBJ2-1, with a tentative D call TRBD1 (6 bases). The CDR3 spans 15 residues. Trimming shortened V by 6 bases and J by 4 bases, and 16 bases separated the two germline ends. The CDR3 nucleotides are TGTGCCAGCAGCCCTTGGGACACCCCATACAATGAGCAGTTCTTC. Translating gives CASSPWDTPYNEQFF.

This clonotype was found many times. V usage is TRBV5-1 and J usage is TRBJ2-7; D remains unclear. Germline V lookup: CDR1 SGHRS, CDR2 YFSETQ. CDR3 size: 15 residues. V lost 0 bases and J lost 1, with 11 bases in between. The CDR3 nucleotides are TGCGCCAGCAGCTTGGAGCCGAGAGGATCCTACGAGCAGTACTTC. This codes for CASSLEPRGSYEQYF.

This clonotype was counted many times. CDR3 residues: CATSRVMNTEAFF. The CDR3, as DNA: TGTGCCACCAGCAGAGTAATGAACACTGAAGCTTTCTTT. The gene calls are TRBV15 and TRBJ1-1; no reliable D call. The CDR3 is made up of 13 amino acids. Trimming cost V 1 base and J 0 bases, with 3 bases left between them. Germline V gene data show CDR1 as LNHNV and CDR2 as YYDKDF (reference sequence). The variable domain in full, completed from reference TRBV15 and TRBJ1-1, reads DAMVIQNPRYQVTQFGKPVTLSCSQTLNHNVMYWYQQKSSQAPKLLFHYYDKDFNNEADTPDNFQSRRPNTSFCFLDIRSPGLGDTAMYLCATSRVMNTEAFFGQGTRLTVV.

This clonotype was detected once. The chain combines TRBV20-1 with TRBJ2-3, with D possibly TRBD1 on 7 matching bases. Germline values: CDR1 DFQATT, CDR2 SNEGSKA (reference sequence). CDR3 length equals 14 residues. V shed 0 bases and J shed 9 bases, with 16 bases lying between them. The CDR3 loop reads CSARDQGEVRTQYF. DNA for the CDR3: TGCAGTGCTAGAGACCAGGGGGAGGTCCGGACGCAGTATTTT.

Here the CDR3 reads CASSVSSGANVLTF. As DNA, the CDR3 is TGTGCCAGCAGCGTTAGCTCTGGGGCCAACGTCCTGACTTTC. The J gene is TRBJ2-6, the V gene TRBV9; D not certain. V was pared by 2 bases and J by 0 bases, with 3 bases between. This CDR3 is 14 amino acids long. Germline loops: CDR1 SGDLS, CDR2 YYNGEE.

This clonotype was seen a handful of times. At one end, the junction sequence differs from germline, possibly due to a read error. The CDR3 DNA follows: TGTGCTAGCAGCTTAGGGTTGAGACTCGACGCTCAAGAGACCCAGTACTTC. Translated: CASSLGLRLDAQETQYF. The chain employs TRBV7-7 and TRBJ2-5; no clear D gene. Germline CDR1 and CDR2: SSHAT and FNYEAQ (reference sequence). CDR3 length equals 17 residues.

This chain connects TRBV20-1 to TRBJ2-3; 7 nucleotides agree with TRBD2. CDR1 is DFQATT, CDR2 SNEGSKA, per germline (reference sequence). The CDR3 has 16 amino acids. V was clipped by 6 bases and J by 0 bases; unmatched bases: 12. CDR3 loop: CSANLNSGRSTDTQYF. The CDR3 region has the DNA TGCAGTGCCAACCTAAATAGCGGGCGCAGCACAGATACGCAGTATTTT.

This clonotype was counted ten times or more. V usage is TRBV7-9 and J usage is TRBJ1-4; D unresolved. This CDR3 has 12 residues. Trimming took 11 bases from V and 0 from J, leaving 7 bases between them. CDR1 SEHNR and CDR2 FQNEAQ come from the germline V gene (reference sequence). In DNA, the CDR3 is TGTGCCCCCGAATCAACTAATGAAAAACTGTTTTTT. Residues: CAPESTNEKLFF.

CDR3: CASSPQGSGVYEQYF. CDR3 in DNA: TGTGCCAGCAGCCCTCAAGGTAGCGGGGTGTACGAGCAGTACTTC. V and J are TRBV7-9 and TRBJ2-7, with TRBD2 identical over 8 bases. CDR3 length equals 15 residues. Germline lookup yields CDR1 SEHNR and CDR2 FQNEAQ (reference sequence). J lost 4 bases, V lost 5 bases, and 10 bases had no gene match. Full variable domain (missing parts from reference TRBV7-9 and TRBJ2-7): DTGVSQNPRHKITKRGQNVTFRCDPISEHNRLYWYRQTLGQGPEFLTYFQNEAQLEKSRLLSDRFSAERPKGSFSTLEIQRTEQGDSAMYLCASSPQGSGVYEQYFGPGTRLTVT.

This clonotype was found many times. The V gene is TRBV10-3, the J gene TRBJ2-5; D remains ambiguous. Trimming took 0 bases from V and 5 from J, leaving 7 bases between them. The length of the CDR3 is 13 residues. Germline CDR1 and CDR2: ENHRY and SYGVKD. CDR3 in amino acids: CAISESKSETQYF. The CDR3 DNA follows: TGTGCCATCAGTGAGTCTAAAAGTGAGACCCAGTACTTC.

The chain links TRBV7-2 to TRBJ1-1, with D hard to call. CDR1 is SGHTA and CDR2 is FQGNSA in the germline V gene. V was pared by 2 bases and J by 7 bases, with 14 bases between. The CDR3 totals 14 residues. The DNA for the CDR3 is TGTGCCAGCAGCTTATTTGAGTCTAACCTTGAAGCTTTCTTT. Protein product: CASSLFESNLEAFF.

This clonotype was counted only a few times. This sequence joins TRBV5-1 and TRBJ2-7; 11 nucleotides align to TRBD2. Trimming took 4 bases from V and 3 from J; bases not matched to a gene: 6. Germline V lookup: CDR1 SGHRS, CDR2 YFSETQ. The CDR3 totals 15 residues. The CDR3 loop is CASSPGTSGIYEQYF. In DNA, the CDR3 is TGCGCCAGCAGCCCCGGGACTAGCGGCATCTACGAGCAGTACTTC.

Ten or more counts support this clonotype. The chain uses TRBV3-1 and TRBJ2-7; no firm D call. The CDR3 loop spans 15 amino acids. Trimming removed 2 bases at V and 5 bases at J, with 16 bases between. Germline loops: CDR1 LGHDT, CDR2 YNNKEL (reference sequence). The CDR3 sequence is CASSQSCLGNNEQYF. The CDR3 DNA reads TGTGCCAGCAGCCAATCTTGCCTGGGGAACAACGAGCAGTACTTC.

The sample holds a few counts of this clonotype. The rearrangement links TRBV7-2 to TRBJ2-7; 7 nucleotides align to TRBD1. The CDR3 covers 12 residues. Germline loops: CDR1 SGHTA, CDR2 FQGNSA. Trimming took 9 bases from V and 3 from J; bases not matched to a gene: 5. The CDR3 spells CASTSGGYEQYF. CDR3 in DNA: TGTGCCAGTACCTCAGGGGGCTACGAGCAGTACTTC.

The table lists this clonotype with many counts. The V and J genes are TRBV9 and TRBJ2-6, with D perhaps matching TRBD1 (5 bases). The CDR3 extends over 21 amino acids. Germline V CDR1 and CDR2: SGDLS, YYNGEE. The germline V and J ends were trimmed by 1 base and 0 bases, with 23 bases remaining between them. The CDR3 loop is CASSVSLVQVIPDSGANVLTF. The DNA for the CDR3 is TGTGCCAGCAGCGTAAGCCTGGTACAGGTCATTCCCGACTCTGGGGCCAACGTCCTGACTTTC.

V gene TRBV7-6 combines with J gene TRBJ2-1, with 9 bases identical to TRBD1. The CDR3 has 14 residues. Germline lookup yields CDR1 SGHVS and CDR2 FNYEAQ. Unmatched junction bases numbered 6, after V lost 4 bases and J lost 8 bases. CDR3 loop: CASSSRDRDHEQFF. The CDR3 DNA reads TGTGCCAGCAGCTCTAGGGACAGGGACCATGAGCAGTTCTTC.

This clonotype has a count of ten or more. The chain uses TRBV7-9 and TRBJ2-1, with TRBD2 matching 8 bases. This CDR3 is 15 amino acids long. V shed 2 bases, J shed 7 bases, and the junction held 7 bases outside the gene matches. Per the germline V gene, CDR1 is SEHNR and CDR2 is FQNEAQ (reference sequence). The CDR3 sequence is CASSLSDSGKNEQFF. CDR3 bases: TGTGCCAGCAGCTTATCGGATAGCGGGAAGAATGAGCAGTTCTTC.

This clonotype was seen only a few times. This rearrangement joins TRBV12-3 or TRBV12-4 to TRBJ2-2; 12 positions agree with TRBD2. J lost 6 bases, V lost 10 bases, and 12 bases had no gene match. The CDR3 has 16 amino acids. This CDR3 reads CAIDTGTSGSAGELFF. The CDR3 nucleotides read TGTGCCATCGATACTGGGACTAGCGGGTCCGCCGGGGAGCTGTTTTTT.